The 23 T cell receptor beta chains below all came from one sample that was sequenced in a study of T cells after yellow fever vaccination. One entry per CDR3 protein, called by TCRdb with MiXCR from the 5' RACE reads. This sample yields some 320,000 distinct CDR3 sequences, of which around 11% are seen a single time; about 3.5% belongs to the top ten. The material sequenced was CD4+ T cells sorted from PBMCs, taken 45 days after the yellow fever booster vaccination. All receptors derive from a man aged 18 to 35 who received the YFV17D yellow fever vaccine.

This clonotype was recorded a few times. J is TRBJ2-2 and V is TRBV5-1; 7 bases align to TRBD1. Per the germline V gene, CDR1 is SGHRS and CDR2 is YFSETQ. This CDR3 has 15 amino acids. Trimming cost V 3 bases and J 1 base; bases outside gene matches: 3. The CDR3, as DNA: TGCGCCAGCAGCTCGGGACAGAGGAACACCGGGGAGCTGTTTTTT. Its translation is CASSSGQRNTGELFF.

The CDR3 region is CASSQVSRTNTGELFF. The CDR3 coding sequence is TGCGCCAGCAGCCAAGTAAGCCGGACGAACACCGGGGAGCTGTTTTTT. J is TRBJ2-2 and V is TRBV4-3; D is uncertain. The CDR3 spans 16 residues. V lost 1 base and J 0 bases, leaving 9 bases between the germline ends. CDR1 and CDR2 from the germline V gene are LGHNA and YSLEER.

This sequence joins TRBV23-1 and TRBJ2-3; no firm D call. TRBV23-1 has ORF status, its function being uncertain. This CDR3 has 17 amino acids. V was shortened by 0 bases and J by 5 bases, with 18 bases between the two germline ends. The CDR3 spells CASSQSAPTEDQDTQYF. CDR3 DNA sequence: TGCGCCAGCAGTCAATCGGCCCCTACAGAAGACCAAGATACGCAGTATTTT.

This clonotype was recorded a few times. This chain connects TRBV7-9 to TRBJ2-5; D gene ambiguous. Trimming cost V 2 bases and J 2 bases, with 6 bases left between them. This CDR3 spans 13 amino acids. From germline, CDR1 is SEHNR and CDR2 FQNEAQ (reference sequence). This CDR3 is CASSLRIQETQYF. The CDR3 region has the DNA TGTGCCAGCAGCTTAAGAATACAAGAGACCCAGTACTTC.

The sample holds a few counts of this clonotype. The chain is built from TRBV7-2 and TRBJ2-7; TRBD1 matches at 8 bases. V shed 4 bases and J 6 bases; nucleotides not matched to a gene: 8. CDR1 and CDR2 from the germline V gene are SGHTA and FQGNSA. This CDR3 is built from 14 residues. The CDR3 DNA follows: TGTGCCAGCAGCTCAGACAGGGGAAGAGGCGAGCAGTACTTC. This codes for CASSSDRGRGEQYF.

This chain links TRBV2 with TRBJ1-3, with TRBD1 identical over 7 bases. With 1 base clipped from V and 15 bases from J, the junction kept 6 bases outside the gene matches. The length of the CDR3 is 12 residues. CDR1 is SNHLY and CDR2 is FYNNEI in the germline V gene. The CDR3 protein is CASSEEQGVPYF. DNA of the CDR3: TGTGCCAGCAGTGAAGAGCAGGGGGTTCCATATTTT.

The chain employs TRBV12-3 or TRBV12-4 and TRBJ1-1; D is unresolved. CDR3 length equals 14 residues. Trimming took 4 bases from V and 1 from J, leaving 10 bases between them. The CDR3 region has the DNA TGTGCCAGCAGTTCAAGGTGGGGGAACACTGAAGCTTTCTTT. Translating gives CASSSRWGNTEAFF.

V and J are TRBV4-1 and TRBJ1-2, with 9 nucleotides matching TRBD1. V lost 2 bases to trimming and J lost 7 bases; unmatched junction nucleotides: 14. Germline V gives CDR1 MGHRA, CDR2 YSYEKL. The CDR3 contains 17 residues. In DNA, the CDR3 is TGCGCCAGCAGCCAACCCGGGACAGGGCTTAGGAGGGGTGGCTACACCTTC. Protein sequence: CASSQPGTGLRRGGYTF.

This clonotype was seen only a few times. V and J are TRBV18 and TRBJ1-5; D is possibly TRBD1 (6 bases). The CDR3 is 14 amino acids. Germline V lookup: CDR1 KGHSH, CDR2 LQKENI. V was shortened by 3 bases and J by 6 bases, with 12 bases between the two germline ends. CDR3 protein: CASSPSRDTQPQHF. CDR3 DNA sequence: TGTGCCAGCTCACCGTCCAGGGACACTCAGCCCCAGCATTTT.

V is TRBV18 and J is TRBJ2-5; a possible D gene is TRBD2 (7 bases). This CDR3 spans 15 amino acids. The germline V and J ends were trimmed by 3 bases and 5 bases, with 16 bases remaining between them. Per the germline V gene, CDR1 is KGHSH and CDR2 is LQKENI. This CDR3 is CASSPYVQGGETQYF. CDR3 in DNA: TGTGCCAGCTCACCGTATGTACAGGGAGGGGAGACCCAGTACTTC.

This clonotype was seen at least ten times. The chain is built from TRBV11-1 and TRBJ2-1, with 8 bases identical to TRBD1. Germline V gene sequence: CDR1 SGHAT, CDR2 FQDESV (reference sequence). V was pared by 2 bases and J by 2 bases, with 2 bases of the junction left unmatched. There are 15 residues in the CDR3. The CDR3 region is CASSLLTGAYNEQFF. In DNA form, the CDR3 reads TGTGCCAGCAGCTTATTGACAGGGGCCTACAATGAGCAGTTCTTC.

The rearrangement uses TRBV2 and TRBJ1-5, with a possible D match to TRBD1 (5 bases). Per the germline V gene, CDR1 is SNHLY and CDR2 is FYNNEI. This CDR3 is 15 amino acids long. With 5 bases removed from V and 0 bases from J, the gap between germline ends came to 11 bases. CDR3 sequence reads: CASSRAGNSNQPQHF. Written as DNA, the CDR3 is TGTGCCAGCAGTCGGGCAGGGAATAGCAATCAGCCCCAGCATTTT.

This clonotype was recorded at least ten times. The V call is TRBV4-2, the J call TRBJ1-5; D not resolved. This CDR3 comprises 15 residues. CDR1 LGHNA and CDR2 YNFKEQ come from the germline V gene. V lost 4 bases, J lost 4 bases, and 14 bases lay in between. The CDR3: CASSRIDGPNQPQHF. The CDR3 nucleotides read TGTGCCAGCAGCCGGATAGACGGCCCAAATCAGCCCCAGCATTTT.

The sample holds many counts of this clonotype. The chain employs TRBV5-1 and TRBJ2-7; the D is unclear. The CDR3 is made up of 15 amino acids. Germline values: CDR1 SGHRS, CDR2 YFSETQ. Trimming took 5 bases from V and 0 from J, leaving 15 bases between them. CDR3 in amino acids: CASRGGSEVSYEQYF. CDR3 DNA: TGCGCCAGCAGGGGTGGCAGTGAAGTCTCCTACGAGCAGTACTTC.

Only a few counts were recorded for this clonotype. The rearrangement uses TRBV7-2 and TRBJ2-3; D unclear. Germline V lookup: CDR1 SGHTA, CDR2 FQGNSA. V lost 2 bases to trimming and J lost 6 bases, with 15 bases between them. The CDR3 is made up of 15 amino acids. CDR3 amino acids: CASSLTHILGDTQYF. CDR3 in DNA: TGTGCCAGCAGCTTAACACACATCCTAGGGGATACGCAGTATTTT.

The rearrangement uses TRBV20-1 and TRBJ2-5, with 9 bases that match TRBD1. The ends lost 3 bases at V and 6 bases at J; junction bases unmatched: 5. Germline V gene sequence: CDR1 DFQATT, CDR2 SNEGSKA (reference sequence). This CDR3 is built from 13 residues. The CDR3: CSARGTGQQTQYF. The CDR3 nucleotides read TGCAGTGCTAGGGGGACAGGGCAACAGACCCAGTACTTC.

This clonotype turned up a few times. The chain joins TRBV21-1 to TRBJ2-1; TRBD1, as called in the table, went unchecked against the DNA. TRBV21-1 is noted as a pseudogene. There are 18 residues in the CDR3. CDR3 in DNA: TGTGCCAGCAGCAAAGAAAGGGGGCAGCCAAAGGGAAACAATGAGCAGTTCTTC. Translation gives CASSKERGQPKGNNEQFF.

The chain couples TRBV27 to TRBJ2-3; 14 nucleotides match TRBD2. Trimming removed 6 bases from V and 5 bases from J; junction bases left unmatched: 7. The CDR3 extends over 16 amino acids. Germline V gene lookup returns CDR1 MNHEY and CDR2 SMNVEV (reference sequence). Here the CDR3 reads CASRRTSGGRLDTQYF. As DNA, the CDR3 is TGTGCCAGCAGACGGACTAGCGGGGGGCGTTTAGATACGCAGTATTTT.

There are many counts of this clonotype. The CDR3, as DNA: TGTGCCAGCAGCTCCAGGGACAGGGGGGCCGAGCAGTACTTC. Protein product: CASSSRDRGAEQYF. The chain joins TRBV7-9 to TRBJ2-7; TRBD1 matches at 11 bases. Unmatched junction bases numbered 5, after V lost 4 bases and J lost 6 bases. CDR1 and CDR2 from the germline V gene are SEHNR and FQNEAQ (reference sequence). The CDR3 consists of 14 residues. Variable domain in full (rest from reference TRBV7-9 and TRBJ2-7): DTGVSQNPRHKITKRGQNVTFRCDPISEHNRLYWYRQTLGQGPEFLTYFQNEAQLEKSRLLSDRFSAERPKGSFSTLEIQRTEQGDSAMYLCASSSRDRGAEQYFGPGTRLTVT.

This clonotype was recorded many times. The genes are TRBV7-8 and TRBJ2-4; 7 nucleotides agree with TRBD1. V shed 1 base and J 6 bases; nucleotides not matched to a gene: 6. Germline V gene lookup returns CDR1 SGHVS and CDR2 FQNEAQ. This CDR3 contains 15 residues. In DNA, the CDR3 is TGTGCCAGCAGCTTAGAGGACAGGCCACGAAACATTCAGTACTTC. It translates to CASSLEDRPRNIQYF.

V is TRBV15 and J is TRBJ1-2; D is unresolved. There are 13 residues in the CDR3. The V gene lost 0 bases and the J gene lost 6 bases, with 8 bases spanning the gap. The germline V gene encodes CDR1 LNHNV and CDR2 YYDKDF (reference sequence). The CDR3 bases are TGTGCCACCAGCAGAGATCTAATGGATGGCTACACCTTC. It codes for CATSRDLMDGYTF.

This chain connects TRBV12-3 or TRBV12-4 to TRBJ2-5, with a possible D match to TRBD2 (6 bases). Trimming removed 2 bases at V and 5 bases at J, with 18 bases between. CDR3 length equals 16 residues. The CDR3 bases are TGTGCCAGCAGTTTATACCAAGGGACTGAGGGGGAGACCCAGTACTTC. Protein: CASSLYQGTEGETQYF.

The chain recombines TRBV10-3 with TRBJ2-7; the D gene is possibly TRBD1 (8 bases). V was cut by 6 bases and J by 2 bases, with 11 bases left in between. This CDR3 spans 13 amino acids. CDR1 and CDR2 from the germline V gene are ENHRY and SYGVKD. This CDR3 reads CAIRTGGAYEQYF. CDR3 nucleotides: TGTGCCATCAGAACAGGGGGGGCCTACGAGCAGTACTTC.